This T cell receptor (beta chain) was recovered during a study of blood T cell repertoires in COVID-19. Repertoires were generated with immunoSEQ multiplex PCR, while TCRdb's copy carries only in-frame clones and drops some. The sample has a few hundred thousand clones; around nine tenths are singletons. Sample: peripheral blood. The receptor was derived from an older woman with COVID-19, enrolled during active disease.

The DNA for the CDR3 is TGTGCCAGCAGCCGGGACAGGGAGGCGGGTGAGCAGTTCTTC. Protein: CASSRDREAGEQFF. This sequence joins TRBV6-4 and TRBJ2-1, with 9 positions matching TRBD1. This CDR3 has 14 amino acids. Germline V gives CDR1 MRHNA, CDR2 SNTAGT. The V segment lost 6 bases and the J segment 9 bases; nucleotides outside the gene matches: 9.